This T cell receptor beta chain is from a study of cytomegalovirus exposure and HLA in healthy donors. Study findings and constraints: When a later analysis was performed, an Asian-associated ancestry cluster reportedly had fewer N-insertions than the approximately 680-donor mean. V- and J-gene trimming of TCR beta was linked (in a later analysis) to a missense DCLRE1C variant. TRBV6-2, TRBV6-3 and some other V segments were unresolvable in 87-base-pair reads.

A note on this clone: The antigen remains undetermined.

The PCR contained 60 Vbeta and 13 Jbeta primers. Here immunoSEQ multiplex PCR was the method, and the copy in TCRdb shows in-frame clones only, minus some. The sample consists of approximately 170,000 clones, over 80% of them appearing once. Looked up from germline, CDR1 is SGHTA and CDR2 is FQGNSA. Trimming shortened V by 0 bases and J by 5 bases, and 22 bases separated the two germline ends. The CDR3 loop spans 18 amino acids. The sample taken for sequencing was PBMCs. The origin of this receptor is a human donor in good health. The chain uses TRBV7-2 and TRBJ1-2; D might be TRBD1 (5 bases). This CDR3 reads CASSLAWQSSRGPYGYTF. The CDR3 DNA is TGTGCCAGCAGCTTAGCGTGGCAGAGTTCAAGGGGCCCTTATGGCTACACCTTC.